A selection of T cell receptor beta chains follows, all from one sample in a study of blood T cell repertoires in COVID-19. TCRdb keeps only in-frame clones here, not all; method: immunoSEQ multiplex PCR. The sample has some 47,000 clones; approximately 86% are singletons. The specimen was peripheral blood. The receptors shown here come from an elderly woman with acute or convalescent COVID-19. CDR3s include the opening cysteine and the closing phenylalanine or tryptophan. D genes are given only for firm matches. Not every row has a clone size; where given, it reads once, few, many or a size class.

d_gene,j_gene,v_gene,abundance,CDR3aa,CDR3nt
TRBD1,TRBJ1-6,TRBV19,few,CASSMTGGPNNSPLHF,TGTGCCAGTAGTATGACAGGGGGCCCTAATAATTCACCCCTCCACTTT
.,TRBJ1-2,TRBV11-1,.,CASTPQGGHGYTF,TGTGCCAGCACGCCCCAGGGAGGCCATGGCTACACCTTC
.,TRBJ1-6,TRBV5-4,.,CASSQRVGTNNSPLHF,TGTGCCAGCAGCCAAAGGGTCGGGACAAATAATTCACCCCTCCACTTT
.,TRBJ2-5,TRBV3-1/TRBV3-2,.,CASSQREVETQYF,TGTGCCAGCAGCCAAAGAGAGGTCGAGACCCAGTACTTC
.,TRBJ1-3,TRBV7-2,.,CASSAKYRDSGNTIYF,TGTGCCAGCAGCGCCAAATACAGGGACTCTGGAAACACCATATATTTT
.,TRBJ1-1,TRBV18,.,CASSPPMANTEAFF,TGTGCCAGCTCACCACCGATGGCGAACACTGAAGCTTTCTTT
.,TRBJ2-3,TRBV19,.,CASSSDRGANTDTQYF,TGTGCCAGTAGTAGTGACCGGGGGGCCAACACAGATACGCAGTATTTT
.,TRBJ2-1,TRBV7-3,.,CASSFGFDNEQFF,TGTGCCAGCAGCTTCGGGTTTGACAATGAGCAGTTCTTC
.,TRBJ1-2,TRBV6-1,.,CASSEGDFYGYTF,TGTGCCAGCAGTGAAGGGGACTTCTATGGCTACACCTTC
TRBD1,TRBJ2-7,TRBV7-3,.,CASSSTGGGEQYF,TGTGCCAGCAGCTCGACAGGGGGCGGCGAGCAGTACTTC
TRBD1,TRBJ2-1,TRBV24-1,.,CATSDPQQGNEQFF,TGTGCCACCAGTGATCCCCAACAGGGGAATGAGCAGTTCTTC
.,TRBJ2-3,TRBV29-1,.,CSVGGQSLSDTQYF,TGCAGCGTTGGAGGCCAGAGTCTATCTGATACGCAGTATTTT
.,TRBJ1-2,TRBV9,.,CASSVATGADYGYTF,TGTGCCAGCAGCGTAGCTACTGGGGCGGACTATGGCTACACCTTC
TRBD1,TRBJ2-7,TRBV7-2,.,CASSLRADRTSRAYEQYF,TGTGCCAGCAGCTTAAGGGCGGACAGGACATCCCGGGCCTACGAGCAGTACTTC
.,TRBJ1-1,TRBV29-1,.,CSVWAFTEAFF,TGCAGCGTGTGGGCCTTCACTGAAGCTTTCTTT
TRBD2,TRBJ2-1,TRBV11-2,.,CASSLSSGGAVNEQFF,TGTGCCAGCAGCTTATCTAGCGGGGGGGCAGTAAATGAGCAGTTCTTC
TRBD2,TRBJ2-2,TRBV5-5,.,CASLGLAGGTNTGELFF,TGTGCCAGCTTGGGACTAGCGGGGGGGACGAACACCGGGGAGCTGTTTTTT
.,TRBJ2-1,TRBV11-2,.,CASSLGLYNEQFF,TGTGCCAGCAGCTTAGGACTTTACAATGAGCAGTTCTTC
.,TRBJ1-1,TRBV7-2,.,CASSPRGQRITEAFF,TGTGCCAGCAGCCCGCGAGGGCAGAGGATAACTGAAGCTTTCTTT
.,TRBJ1-3,TRBV6-1,.,CASSDRVAGNTIYF,TGTGCCAGCAGTGACAGGGTAGCTGGAAACACCATATATTTT
TRBD1,TRBJ1-1,TRBV11-2,.,CASSLTGYTEAFF,TGTGCCAGCAGCTTGACAGGGTACACTGAAGCTTTCTTT
.,TRBJ2-3,TRBV5-8,.,CASSLVPGPSTDTQYF,TGTGCCAGCAGCTTGGTGCCAGGGCCAAGCACAGATACGCAGTATTTT
TRBD1,TRBJ2-1,TRBV5-6,.,CASSPPGGKYNEQFF,TGTGCCAGCAGCCCCCCAGGGGGTAAATACAATGAGCAGTTCTTC
TRBD2,TRBJ2-5,TRBV4-2,.,CASSQTSGGRPMAEETQYF,TGTGCCAGCAGCCAGACTAGCGGGGGCCGCCCTATGGCAGAAGAGACCCAGTACTTC
.,TRBJ2-3,TRBV5-4,.,CASSLDSSDTQYF,TGTGCCAGCAGCTTGGATTCTTCGGATACGCAGTATTTT
.,TRBJ1-5,TRBV7-8,once,CASGREYSNQPQHF,TGTGCCAGCGGCCGAGAATATAGCAATCAGCCCCAGCATTTT
.,TRBJ1-6,TRBV2,once,CASSEAYRASPLHF,TGTGCCAGCAGTGAAGCGTACAGGGCCTCACCCCTCCACTTT
TRBD1,TRBJ1-1,TRBV12-5,.,CASGFRTGMNTEAFF,TGTGCTAGTGGTTTCCGGACAGGGATGAACACTGAAGCTTTCTTT
TRBD1,TRBJ1-1,TRBV7-9,.,CASSFSGTGGTEAFF,TGTGCCAGCAGCTTCTCCGGGACAGGTGGCACTGAAGCTTTCTTT
TRBD1,TRBJ1-1,TRBV7-2,once,CASARGQADTEAFF,TGTGCCAGTGCCCGGGGACAGGCGGACACTGAAGCTTTCTTT
.,TRBJ2-1,TRBV3-1/TRBV3-2,.,CASSQFGGSYNEQFF,TGTGCCAGCAGCCAATTCGGGGGTTCCTACAATGAGCAGTTCTTC
TRBD1,TRBJ2-5,TRBV7-2,.,CASSSPTGMGLETQYF,TGTGCCAGCAGCTCGCCGACAGGGATGGGGCTCGAGACCCAGTACTTC
TRBD1,TRBJ2-4,TRBV5-6,.,CASSLGQGADIQYF,TGTGCCAGCAGCTTAGGACAGGGTGCGGACATTCAGTACTTC
TRBD1,TRBJ2-5,TRBV6-5,.,CASRNGRDRETQYF,TGTGCCAGCAGAAACGGCCGGGACAGAGAGACCCAGTACTTC
TRBD1,TRBJ1-2,TRBV19,.,CASSTETGFNYGYTF,TGTGCCAGTAGTACCGAGACAGGGTTTAACTATGGCTACACCTTC
TRBD1,TRBJ2-7,TRBV7-9,.,CASSVTGDVDEQYF,TGTGCCAGCAGCGTGACAGGGGACGTCGACGAGCAGTACTTC
.,TRBJ1-5,TRBV10-2,.,CASQQGGQPQHF,TGCGCCAGCCAACAGGGCGGTCAGCCCCAGCATTTT
TRBD1,TRBJ1-2,TRBV18,few,CASSAGTDYGYTF,TGTGCCAGCTCAGCGGGGACAGACTATGGCTACACCTTC
TRBD1,TRBJ1-2,TRBV5-1,.,CASSSDGQGYGYTF,TGCGCCAGCAGCTCCGACGGACAGGGCTATGGCTACACCTTC
TRBD1,TRBJ1-2,TRBV27,few,CASKVGTGAYGYTF,TGTGCCAGCAAGGTTGGGACAGGGGCCTATGGCTACACCTTC
TRBD1,TRBJ1-2,TRBV12-5,.,CASGFGRQGNGYTF,TGTGCTAGTGGTTTTGGAAGACAGGGTAATGGCTACACCTTC
.,TRBJ2-3,TRBV5-1,.,CASSPTLGADTQYF,TGCGCCAGCAGCCCTACACTAGGCGCAGATACGCAGTATTTT
.,TRBJ2-3,TRBV4-2,once,CASSQEDARADTQYF,TGTGCCAGCAGCCAAGAAGACGCGCGGGCAGATACGCAGTATTTT
.,TRBJ2-1,TRBV6-5,.,CASAIGGGNEQFF,TGTGCCAGCGCCATAGGGGGGGGCAATGAGCAGTTCTTC
.,TRBJ2-3,TRBV27,.,CASSPRGGRDTQYF,TGTGCCAGCAGTCCCCGCGGAGGGAGAGATACGCAGTATTTT
TRBD2,TRBJ2-3,TRBV20-1,.,CSAIERGHTDTRYF,TGCAGTGCTATTGAGCGGGGCCACACAGATACGCGGTATTTT
TRBD1,TRBJ2-5,TRBV5-1,once,CASSLDGQGAQTQYF,TGCGCCAGCAGCTTGGACGGGCAGGGGGCCCAGACCCAGTACTTC
.,TRBJ1-2,TRBV3-1/TRBV3-2,once,CASSHSSGDYGYTF,TGTGCCAGCAGCCATTCCTCGGGGGACTATGGCTACACCTTC
.,TRBJ2-7,TRBV6-5,few,CASQGQTFTEQYF,TGTGCCAGCCAAGGACAGACCTTCACCGAGCAGTACTTC
.,TRBJ2-2,TRBV3-1/TRBV3-2,.,CASSLPGGRTGELFF,TGTGCCAGCAGCCTTCCCGGGGGGCGCACCGGGGAGCTGTTTTTT
.,TRBJ1-1,TRBV4-2,.,CASSEALRAMNTEAFF,TGTGCCAGCAGCGAAGCTTTGAGGGCCATGAACACTGAAGCTTTCTTT
TRBD2,TRBJ2-2,TRBV9,.,CASSAGGRELFF,TGTGCCAGCAGCGCGGGGGGGCGGGAGCTGTTTTTT
TRBD1,TRBJ1-4,TRBV3-1/TRBV3-2,once,CASSPAWTGTNEKLFF,TGTGCCAGCAGCCCTGCCTGGACAGGAACTAATGAAAAACTGTTTTTT
TRBD2,TRBJ2-5,TRBV5-1,.,CASRLAGGQETQYF,TGCGCCAGCAGACTAGCGGGGGGCCAAGAGACCCAGTACTTC
.,TRBJ2-5,TRBV7-6,.,CASSLAGSGETQYF,TGTGCCAGCAGCTTAGCCGGGTCTGGGGAGACCCAGTACTTC
TRBD1,TRBJ1-5,TRBV4-1,.,CASSQEGTGGGQPQHF,TGCGCCAGCAGCCAAGAAGGGACAGGGGGAGGTCAGCCCCAGCATTTT